Below, one T cell receptor beta chain is given with its context. The antigen is undetermined. This specimen comes from a study of identical twins. Study conclusions and caveats: Within beta out-of-frame sequences, the excess sharing observed between twins was weaker.

The cDNA had a unique molecular identifier and a template-switch universal primer site. A single record per CDR3 protein comes from TCRdb applying MiXCR to the 5' RACE reads. The sample records 500,000 to 700,000 distinct CDR3 sequences, 7.1% being singletons. Deletions cut 1 base from V and 4 bases from J, with 15 bases between. This CDR3 region has 16 residues. Germline V lookup: CDR1 SEHNR, CDR2 FQNEAQ (reference sequence). The same sample was also used in a study of yellow fever vaccine responses in identical twins.

Sequencing used PBMCs. This sequence joins TRBV7-9 and TRBJ2-3; D gene ambiguous. The origin of this receptor is a young woman in good health. Written as DNA, the CDR3 is TGTGCCAGCAGCTTAGTTCGGCGCTCGGGCGCAGATACGCAGTATTTT. Its translation is CASSLVRRSGADTQYF.